This T cell receptor beta chain is drawn from a study of metastatic and nonmetastatic thyroid tumors (dated by TCRdb to the early 2020s). The study in broad terms: Repertoires from peripheral blood and from tumor or nodule tissue samples of malignant and benign thyroid patients were compared.

Library preparation used PCR. Sequencing was carried out with an Illumina HiSeq 4000. High-throughput sequencing was used to profile the TCR beta-chain CDR3 region of each patient. The original methods were these. The researchers built a classifier to tell apart papillary thyroid cancer patients with distant metastasis, based on CDR3 differences among clinicopathological groups. Repertoire diversity was assessed with the Shannon index, and tumor-blood repertoire similarity with the Morisita-Horn index. TCRdb redid the processing of the public reads, applying fastp at Q25 and MiXCR, and retained in-frame beta chains. The V and J calls here are based on TCRdb, not the publication. Here the sample has roughly 32,000 clones; under 8% occur a single time. The ten largest clones represent around two fifths of the sample. This clone was recorded many times. Its specific antigen is unknown. Per-base qualities were not stored, and no clone one base away is much larger.

Before undergoing thyroid surgery, none of the patients had been given any kind of treatment. The study retrospectively analysed patient clinical samples collected from about 2012 to 2018 using T-cell receptor beta sequencing. Study-level results and caveats: In both blood and tumor samples, TCR beta diversity was reported to be significantly higher in malignant tumors than in benign nodules.

From the cysteine through the phenylalanine, the CDR3 covers 15 amino acids. This entry keeps only the CDR3 DNA: 45 bases, framed from base 1. The germline ends are 11 bases apart after V is trimmed by 2 bases and J by 1 base. The germline V gene (reference sequence) gives CDR1 as MNHEY and CDR2 as SMNVEV. The sequenced sample was blood. This TCR came from a female donor with papillary thyroid cancer or a benign thyroid nodule (not recorded which). Some clones in this sample may be carry-over from other donors' samples. The chain links TRBV27 with TRBJ1-1; possibly the D gene is TRBD1, per 5 matching bases. The DNA is as follows: TGTGCCAGCAGTTTAGTCCAGGGCAAGAACACTGAAGCTTTCTTT. Translated, it gives CASSLVQGKNTEAFF.